The 29 T cell receptor beta chains listed next were all sequenced from one sample in a study of shared clonotypes between healthy human individuals. Naive CD8 cells lacked CD45RO and underwent positive selection for CCR7, leaving out terminally differentiated effector memory CD45RA+ cells. The repertoire was sequenced with immunoSEQ multiplex PCR; TCRdb's copy has only in-frame clones and lacks some. The sample lists about 650,000 clones, around 95% occurring once. Sequencing used naive CD8+ T cells sorted from blood. Receptor source: a woman aged 25-40 years in good health.

This clone was counted a single time. The J gene is TRBJ2-3, the V gene TRBV30; 8 bases are shared with TRBD2. This CDR3 has 14 amino acids. V dropped 5 bases and J dropped 0; count of bases not matched to a gene: 4. Germline assignment: CDR1 GTSNPN and CDR2 SVGIG (reference sequence). CDR3 in amino acids: CAWGLAGSTDTQYF. The CDR3 coding sequence is TGTGCCTGGGGCTTAGCGGGAAGCACAGATACGCAGTATTTT. Supplemented by reference TRBV30 and TRBJ2-3, the full variable domain reads SQTIHQWPATLVQPVGSPLSLECTVEGTSNPNLYWYRQAAGRGLQLLFYSVGIGQISSEVPQNLSASRPQDRQFILSSKKLLLSDSGFYLCAWGLAGSTDTQYFGPGTRLTVL.

The chain links TRBV7-6 to TRBJ1-4; D not resolved. This CDR3 has 13 residues. V gave up 0 bases and J gave up 4 bases, with 3 bases separating them. Per the germline V gene, CDR1 is SGHVS and CDR2 is FNYEAQ. CDR3 sequence: CASSLASNEKLFF. Written as DNA, the CDR3 is TGTGCCAGCAGCTTAGCGAGTAATGAAAAACTGTTTTTT.

The CDR3, as DNA: TGTGCCAGCAGCTTGGAAGGGGCCACAGATACGCAGTATTTT. Amino acids: CASSLEGATDTQYF. The gene calls are TRBV5-4 and TRBJ2-3, with a possible D match to TRBD1 (5 bases). Trimming stripped 0 bases from V and 2 bases from J, with 7 bases between. Germline CDR1 is SGHNT and CDR2 is YYREEE (reference sequence). The CDR3 has 14 residues.

About this clone itself: Other DNA sequences of this sample code for an identical CDR3. The V gene is TRBV28, the J gene TRBJ2-7, with 9 nucleotides matching TRBD2. Trimming cost V 3 bases and J 2 bases; bases outside gene matches: 2. Germline V gene sequence: CDR1 MDHEN, CDR2 SYDVKM. The CDR3 spans 14 residues. The CDR3 DNA reads as TGTGCCAGCAGTTTGGCGGGAGGGACCTACGAGCAGTACTTC. Protein product: CASSLAGGTYEQYF.

The gene calls are TRBV5-4 and TRBJ2-3; 8 nucleotides match TRBD2. V was pared by 4 bases and J by 3 bases, with 4 bases of the junction left unmatched. The germline CDR1 and CDR2 sequences are SGHNT and YYREEE (reference sequence). The CDR3 has 14 residues. The CDR3 DNA reads TGTGCCAGCAGCCCAGCGGGAGCTACAGATACGCAGTATTTT. The encoded protein is CASSPAGATDTQYF. The full variable domain, rest sourced from reference TRBV5-4 and TRBJ2-3, is ETGVTQSPTHLIKTRGQQVTLRCSSQSGHNTVSWYQQALGQGPQFIFQYYREEENGRGNFPPRFSGLQFPNYSSELNVNALELDDSALYLCASSPAGATDTQYFGPGTRLTVL.

This chain's CDR3 is CASSTGLAEINEQFF. CDR3 coding DNA: TGTGCCAGCAGCACGGGACTAGCGGAGATCAATGAGCAGTTCTTC. The V gene is TRBV7-9, the J gene TRBJ2-1, with TRBD2 matching over 11 bases. The CDR3 is 15 amino acids. Germline V lookup: CDR1 SEHNR, CDR2 FQNEAQ (reference sequence). J lost 6 bases, V lost 5 bases, and 6 bases had no gene match.

The CDR3 region is CASRGQGGDNEQFF. DNA for the CDR3: TGTGCCAGCAGAGGACAGGGCGGGGACAATGAGCAGTTCTTC. The rearrangement joins TRBV6-5 to TRBJ2-1; TRBD1 aligns across 8 bases. Losses at the gene ends were 6 bases for V and 5 bases for J; bases not matched to a gene: 6. Germline CDR1 MNHEY, CDR2 SVGAGI. This CDR3 is 14 amino acids long.

CDR3 protein: CAISALGGYQETQYF. The CDR3 region has the DNA TGTGCCATCAGTGCCCTCGGGGGGTACCAAGAGACCCAGTACTTC. The chain is built from TRBV10-3 and TRBJ2-5; 7 bases align to TRBD2. Germline V gives CDR1 ENHRY, CDR2 SYGVKD. This CDR3 has 15 amino acids. V lost 4 bases to trimming and J lost 0 bases; unmatched junction nucleotides: 5.

V is TRBV29-1 and J is TRBJ2-5; 8 bases are a match to TRBD1. The DNA end lines up better with TRBJ2-7; the J call may be wrong. Germline CDR1 reads SQVTM; CDR2 reads ANQGSEA. This CDR3 region has 13 residues. This CDR3 is CSVQGAGNYEQYF. The CDR3, as DNA: TGCAGCGTTCAGGGGGCGGGGAACTACGAGCAGTACTTC.

The rearrangement uses TRBV27 and TRBJ1-3; 9 bases are a match to TRBD1. The length of the CDR3 is 17 residues. The J segment lost 0 bases and the V segment lost 2 bases, leaving 5 bases of the junction unmatched. Looked up from germline, CDR1 is MNHEY and CDR2 is SMNVEV (reference sequence). CDR3 in amino acids: CASSLTGTGISGNTIYF. In DNA form, the CDR3 reads TGTGCCAGCAGTTTAACCGGGACAGGGATCTCTGGAAACACCATATATTTT.

The V call is TRBV30, the J call TRBJ2-7; D remains ambiguous. The V and J ends lost 0 bases and 6 bases respectively, with 12 bases between them. CDR3 length: 13 amino acids. Germline V lookup: CDR1 GTSNPN, CDR2 SVGIG (reference sequence). CDR3 in amino acids: CAWSVGWGLEQYF. CDR3 in DNA: TGTGCCTGGAGTGTTGGATGGGGTCTCGAGCAGTACTTC.

The rearrangement links TRBV27 to TRBJ2-7; tentatively, D is TRBD2 (5 bases). From germline, CDR1 is MNHEY and CDR2 SMNVEV (reference sequence). Trimming pared 2 bases from V and 3 bases from J, leaving 11 bases between. The CDR3 totals 14 residues. CDR3 bases: TGTGCCAGCAGTTTAATAGTGGGGAGCTACGAGCAGTACTTC. This gives the protein CASSLIVGSYEQYF.

A single count supports this clone. The gene calls are TRBV28 and TRBJ1-6; D uncertain. CDR1 is MDHEN, CDR2 SYDVKM, per germline. V was pared by 6 bases and J by 13 bases, with 25 bases between. The CDR3 is 16 residues long. The CDR3 loop is CASSPVFPAGPGPLHF. The CDR3 nucleotides read TGTGCCAGCAGCCCAGTCTTTCCGGCAGGACCGGGGCCCCTCCACTTT.

The chain carries TRBV5-1 and TRBJ1-1; 9 nucleotides match TRBD1. Germline V gene data show CDR1 as SGHRS and CDR2 as YFSETQ. V dropped 4 bases and J dropped 2; count of bases not matched to a gene: 6. The CDR3 has 15 amino acids. CDR3 amino acids: CASSAGQGLNTEAFF. The CDR3 coding sequence is TGCGCCAGCAGCGCTGGACAGGGGCTAAACACTGAAGCTTTCTTT.

The chain combines TRBV4-1 with TRBJ2-7; 9 bases agree with TRBD2. The germline CDR1 and CDR2 sequences are MGHRA and YSYEKL. The ends lost 5 bases at V and 4 bases at J; junction bases unmatched: 27. This CDR3 contains 21 residues. The DNA of the CDR3 is TGCGCCAGCAGCTTTAAATCCGGGTCCGAAACGACTAGCGGTCGGAGTTACGAGCAGTACTTC. It encodes CASSFKSGSETTSGRSYEQYF.

The V call is TRBV5-1, the J call TRBJ1-1, with D unresolved. The V gene lost 1 base and the J gene lost 1 base, with 8 bases spanning the gap. This CDR3 has 14 amino acids. CDR1 is SGHRS and CDR2 is YFSETQ in the germline V gene. The CDR3 sequence: CASSLFAANTEAFF. As DNA, the CDR3 is TGCGCCAGCAGCTTGTTCGCAGCGAACACTGAAGCTTTCTTT.

This sequence joins TRBV28 and TRBJ1-4, with D tentatively TRBD1 (5 bases). The V gene's germline CDR1 is MDHEN and CDR2 SYDVKM. V was pared by 2 bases and J by 4 bases, with 14 bases between. The CDR3 runs to 16 residues. CDR3 amino acids: CASSLRGRRGNEKLFF. As DNA, the CDR3 is TGTGCCAGCAGTTTACGAGGGAGGAGGGGTAATGAAAAACTGTTTTTT. The entire variable domain, with the rest obtained from reference TRBV28 and TRBJ1-4, is as follows: DVKVTQSSRYLVKRTGEKVFLECVQDMDHENMFWYRQDPGLGLRLIYFSYDVKMKEKGDIPEGYSVSREKKERFSLILESASTNQTSMYLCASSLRGRRGNEKLFFGSGTQLSVL.

The gene calls are TRBV11-2 and TRBJ2-1, with 10 bases matching TRBD1. This CDR3 spans 18 amino acids. Germline lookup yields CDR1 SGHAT and CDR2 FQNNGV. J lost 7 bases, V lost 1 base, and 13 bases had no gene match. CDR3 region: CASSLGPGDRGLGNEQFF. The DNA for the CDR3 is TGTGCCAGCAGCTTAGGTCCAGGGGACAGGGGTTTGGGGAATGAGCAGTTCTTC.

The rearrangement uses TRBV5-4 and TRBJ1-1; D gene ambiguous. The CDR3 has 13 amino acids. Germline assignment: CDR1 SGHNT and CDR2 YYREEE (reference sequence). V was cut by 1 base and J by 5 bases, with 9 bases left in between. The CDR3: CASSLTEATEAFF. The CDR3 coding sequence is TGTGCCAGCAGCTTGACTGAGGCAACTGAAGCTTTCTTT.

This chain connects TRBV14 to TRBJ2-5, with TRBD1 identical over 7 bases. After removal of 6 bases from V and 1 base from J, the junction contained 11 bases not matched to a gene. This CDR3 has 16 amino acids. Per the germline V gene, CDR1 is SGHDN and CDR2 is FVKESK. CDR3 region: CASSHIMTGFQETQYF. The CDR3 region has the DNA TGTGCCAGCAGTCACATAATGACAGGGTTCCAAGAGACCCAGTACTTC.

The chain joins TRBV28 to TRBJ1-1, with D perhaps TRBD1 (6 bases). Trimming took off 6 bases at V and 0 bases at J, with 11 bases between the two ends. Germline V gene data show CDR1 as MDHEN and CDR2 as SYDVKM. The CDR3 has 14 residues. The CDR3 loop is CASRLQGMNTEAFF. The CDR3 DNA reads as TGTGCCAGCAGACTACAGGGCATGAACACTGAAGCTTTCTTT.

The chain has TRBV5-1 and TRBJ1-1; TRBD1 is a possible D gene (5 bases). This CDR3 has 14 residues. V lost 1 base to trimming and J lost 0 bases, with 7 bases between them. Germline CDR1 is SGHRS and CDR2 is YFSETQ. As DNA, the CDR3 is TGCGCCAGCAGCTTGTTAGGGGTGAACACTGAAGCTTTCTTT. Translation gives CASSLLGVNTEAFF.

The gene calls are TRBV2 and TRBJ2-7; 7 nucleotides agree with TRBD2. The CDR3 is 15 residues long. Trimming removed 3 bases from V and 0 bases from J; junction bases left unmatched: 5. Germline CDR1 is SNHLY and CDR2 is FYNNEI. The CDR3 here is CASSDGGGSSYEQYF. In nucleotides, the CDR3 is TGTGCCAGCAGTGATGGGGGAGGGAGCTCCTACGAGCAGTACTTC.

The rearrangement uses TRBV11-1 and TRBJ2-1; 7 nucleotides match TRBD1. This CDR3 comprises 15 residues. Germline V gene data show CDR1 as SGHAT and CDR2 as FQDESV (reference sequence). V lost 3 bases to trimming and J lost 8 bases; unmatched junction nucleotides: 10. CDR3 coding DNA: TGTGCCAGCAGCTTCCCGAGGGGGCTCAGCTATGAGCAGTTCTTC. Translated: CASSFPRGLSYEQFF.

The rearrangement uses TRBV28 and TRBJ2-3, with 8 bases fitting TRBD1. This CDR3 region has 14 residues. The V segment lost 7 bases and the J segment 4 bases; nucleotides outside the gene matches: 7. The germline V gene encodes CDR1 MDHEN and CDR2 SYDVKM. The CDR3 DNA is TGTGCCAGCAAAGAGACAGGGGAGGCAGATACGCAGTATTTT. It encodes CASKETGEADTQYF.

A note on this clone: Other nucleotide sequences from this sample produce the same CDR3. The gene calls are TRBV27 and TRBJ1-5; D unresolved. The CDR3 is 16 residues long. From germline, CDR1 is MNHEY and CDR2 SMNVEV (reference sequence). With 0 bases removed from V and 0 bases from J, the gap between germline ends came to 9 bases. CDR3 in amino acids: CASSLSWGYSNQPQHF. CDR3 DNA sequence: TGTGCCAGCAGTTTATCGTGGGGATATAGCAATCAGCCCCAGCATTTT.

The J gene is TRBJ2-5, the V gene TRBV7-9; D ambiguous. The germline V gene has CDR1 SEHNR and CDR2 FQNEAQ (reference sequence). V shed 5 bases and J shed 1 base, with 17 bases lying between them. The CDR3 totals 16 residues. The CDR3 nucleotides read TGTGCCAGCAGCCCAAGGGCCCCAGGCCTCCAAGAGACCCAGTACTTC. This sequence encodes CASSPRAPGLQETQYF.

The chain uses TRBV30 and TRBJ1-1, with 9 positions matching TRBD1. The CDR3 has 12 residues. With 5 bases clipped from V and 6 bases from J, the junction kept 4 bases outside the gene matches. CDR1 GTSNPN and CDR2 SVGIG come from the germline V gene (reference sequence). In nucleotides, the CDR3 is TGTGCCTGGGACAGGGGGATGGCTGAAGCTTTCTTT. Its translation is CAWDRGMAEAFF. Combining the CDR3 with reference TRBV30 and TRBJ1-1 gives the whole variable domain SQTIHQWPATLVQPVGSPLSLECTVEGTSNPNLYWYRQAAGRGLQLLFYSVGIGQISSEVPQNLSASRPQDRQFILSSKKLLLSDSGFYLCAWDRGMAEAFFGQGTRLTVV.

This rearrangement joins TRBV4-2 to TRBJ2-7; 9 nucleotides line up with TRBD1. Germline V gene data show CDR1 as LGHNA and CDR2 as YNFKEQ. This CDR3 comprises 19 residues. V shed 2 bases and J 2 bases; nucleotides not matched to a gene: 16. The CDR3 nucleotides are TGTGCCAGCAGCCAATTACAGGGGGCGCCCTCCTACCCGACCTACGAGCAGTACTTC. This translates into CASSQLQGAPSYPTYEQYF.